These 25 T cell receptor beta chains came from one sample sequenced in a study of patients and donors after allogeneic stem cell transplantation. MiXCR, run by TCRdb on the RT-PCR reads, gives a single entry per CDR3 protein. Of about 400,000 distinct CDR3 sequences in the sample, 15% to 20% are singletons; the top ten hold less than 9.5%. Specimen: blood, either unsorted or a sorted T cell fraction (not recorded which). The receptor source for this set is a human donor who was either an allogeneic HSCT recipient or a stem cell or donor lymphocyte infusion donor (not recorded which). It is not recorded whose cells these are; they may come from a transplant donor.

The CDR3 reads CSARGGTDLRSYEQYF. The DNA for the CDR3 is TGCAGTGCTAGAGGGGGGACAGACTTACGATCCTACGAGCAGTACTTC. The chain joins TRBV20-1 to TRBJ2-7; 7 bases match TRBD1. Germline CDR1 DFQATT, CDR2 SNEGSKA (reference sequence). J lost 1 base, V lost 1 base, and 10 bases had no gene match. The CDR3 length is 16 residues.

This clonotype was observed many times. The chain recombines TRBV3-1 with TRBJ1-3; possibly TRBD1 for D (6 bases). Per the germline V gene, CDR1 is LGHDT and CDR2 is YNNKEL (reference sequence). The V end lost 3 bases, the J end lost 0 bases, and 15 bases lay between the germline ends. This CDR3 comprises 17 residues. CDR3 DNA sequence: TGTGCCAGCAGCCATCTTCCAGGGGCCAGCTCTGGAAACACCATATATTTT. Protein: CASSHLPGASSGNTIYF.

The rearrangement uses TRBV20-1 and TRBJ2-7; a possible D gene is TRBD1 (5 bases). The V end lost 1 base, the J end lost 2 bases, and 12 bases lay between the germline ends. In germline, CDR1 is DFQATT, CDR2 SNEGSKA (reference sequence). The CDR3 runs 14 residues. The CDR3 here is CSARAPQGTYEQYF. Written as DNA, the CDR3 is TGCAGTGCTAGAGCGCCGCAGGGTACCTACGAGCAGTACTTC.

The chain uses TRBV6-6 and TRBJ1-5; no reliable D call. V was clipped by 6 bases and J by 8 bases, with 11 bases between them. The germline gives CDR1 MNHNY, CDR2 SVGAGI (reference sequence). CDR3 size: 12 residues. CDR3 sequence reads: CASRDGLEPQHF. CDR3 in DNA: TGTGCCAGCAGGGACGGGCTGGAGCCCCAGCATTTT.

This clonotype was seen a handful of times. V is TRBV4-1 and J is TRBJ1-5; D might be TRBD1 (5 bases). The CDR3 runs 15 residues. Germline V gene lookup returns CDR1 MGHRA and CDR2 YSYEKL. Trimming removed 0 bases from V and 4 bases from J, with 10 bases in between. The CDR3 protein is CASSQDEGVNQPQHF. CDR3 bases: TGCGCCAGCAGCCAAGATGAAGGGGTGAATCAGCCCCAGCATTTT.

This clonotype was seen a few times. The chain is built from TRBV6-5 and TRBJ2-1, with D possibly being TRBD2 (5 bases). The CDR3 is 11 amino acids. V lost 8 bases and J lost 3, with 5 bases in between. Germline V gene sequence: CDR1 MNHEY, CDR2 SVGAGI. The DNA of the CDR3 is TGTGCCAGCCGGGGCTACAATGAGCAGTTCTTC. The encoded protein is CASRGYNEQFF.

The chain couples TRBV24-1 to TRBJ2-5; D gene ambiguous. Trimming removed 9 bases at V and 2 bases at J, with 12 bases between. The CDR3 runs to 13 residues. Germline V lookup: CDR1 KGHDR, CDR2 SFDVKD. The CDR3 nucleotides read TGTGCCACCTCCCCTACGGCACAAGAGACCCAGTACTTC. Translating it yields CATSPTAQETQYF.

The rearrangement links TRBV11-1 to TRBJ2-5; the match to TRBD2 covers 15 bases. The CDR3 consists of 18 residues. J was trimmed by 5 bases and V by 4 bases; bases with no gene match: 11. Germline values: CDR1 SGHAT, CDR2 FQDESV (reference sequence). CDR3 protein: CASSSPPGTSGRIETQYF. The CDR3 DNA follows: TGTGCCAGCAGCTCCCCTCCCGGGACTAGCGGGAGGATTGAGACCCAGTACTTC.

The DNA for the CDR3 is TGTGCCAGCAGCGCTACAGTTAACACTGAAGCTTTCTTT. This codes for CASSATVNTEAFF. The chain has TRBV6-1 and TRBJ1-1; D unclear. V dropped 6 bases and J dropped 2 bases, with 10 bases sitting between them. Germline CDR1 MNHNS, CDR2 SASEGT. The CDR3 contains 13 residues.

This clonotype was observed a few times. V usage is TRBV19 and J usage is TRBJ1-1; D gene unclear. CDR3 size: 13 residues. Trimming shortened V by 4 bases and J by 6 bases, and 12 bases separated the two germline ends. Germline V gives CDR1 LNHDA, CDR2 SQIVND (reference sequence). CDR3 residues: CASSTLSEAEAFF. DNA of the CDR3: TGTGCCAGTAGTACCCTCTCGGAGGCTGAAGCTTTCTTT.

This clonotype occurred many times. CDR3 in amino acids: CASSDPSDRELFF. The CDR3 DNA is TGCGCCAGCAGCGACCCGTCCGATAGGGAGCTGTTTTTT. The chain joins TRBV5-1 to TRBJ2-2; D gene unclear. The CDR3 is made up of 13 amino acids. V lost 4 bases and J lost 9, with 13 bases in between. Germline V gene lookup returns CDR1 SGHRS and CDR2 YFSETQ.

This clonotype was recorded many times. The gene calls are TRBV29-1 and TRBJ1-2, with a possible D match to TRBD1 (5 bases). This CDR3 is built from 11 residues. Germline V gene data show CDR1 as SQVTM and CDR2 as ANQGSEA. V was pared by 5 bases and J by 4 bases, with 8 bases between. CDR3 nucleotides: TGCAGCGTTATCGGGGGCTATGGCTACACCTTC. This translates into CSVIGGYGYTF.

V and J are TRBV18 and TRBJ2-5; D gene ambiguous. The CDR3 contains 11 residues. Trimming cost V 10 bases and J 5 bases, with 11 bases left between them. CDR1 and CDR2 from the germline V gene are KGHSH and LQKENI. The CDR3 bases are TGTGCCAACCCACTTACGGAGACCCAGTACTTC. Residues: CANPLTETQYF.

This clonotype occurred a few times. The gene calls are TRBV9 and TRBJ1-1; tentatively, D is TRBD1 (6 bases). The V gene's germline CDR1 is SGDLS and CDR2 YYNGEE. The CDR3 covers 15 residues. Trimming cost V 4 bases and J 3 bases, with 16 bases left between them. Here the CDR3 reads CASSPLTGLYTEAFF. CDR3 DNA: TGTGCCAGCAGCCCTTTAACAGGGCTGTACACTGAAGCTTTCTTT.

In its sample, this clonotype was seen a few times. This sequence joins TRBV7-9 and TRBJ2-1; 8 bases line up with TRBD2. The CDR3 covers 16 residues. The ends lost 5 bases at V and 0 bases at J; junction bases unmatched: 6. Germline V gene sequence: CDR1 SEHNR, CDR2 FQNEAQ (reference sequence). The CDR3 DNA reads TGTGCCAGCAGCGTACTAGCGGAAAGCTCCTACAATGAGCAGTTCTTC. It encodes CASSVLAESSYNEQFF.

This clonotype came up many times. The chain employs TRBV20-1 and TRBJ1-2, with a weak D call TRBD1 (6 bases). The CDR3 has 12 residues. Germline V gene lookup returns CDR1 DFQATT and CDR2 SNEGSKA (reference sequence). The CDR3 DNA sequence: TGCACCGGACAGAAAGTAGGCTATGGCTACACCTTC. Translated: CTGQKVGYGYTF.

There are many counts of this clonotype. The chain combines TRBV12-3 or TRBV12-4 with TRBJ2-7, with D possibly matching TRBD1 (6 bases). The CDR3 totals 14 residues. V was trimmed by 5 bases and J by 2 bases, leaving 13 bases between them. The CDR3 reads CASSGQFGAYEQYF. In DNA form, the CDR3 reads TGTGCCAGCAGTGGACAGTTTGGGGCCTACGAGCAGTACTTC.

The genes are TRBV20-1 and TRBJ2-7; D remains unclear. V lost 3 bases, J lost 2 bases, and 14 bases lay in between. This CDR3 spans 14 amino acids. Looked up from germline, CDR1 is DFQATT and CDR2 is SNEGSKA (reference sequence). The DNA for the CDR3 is TGCAGTGCTAGGAAGCTCGGTGGTCCCTACGAGCAGTACTTC. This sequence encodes CSARKLGGPYEQYF.

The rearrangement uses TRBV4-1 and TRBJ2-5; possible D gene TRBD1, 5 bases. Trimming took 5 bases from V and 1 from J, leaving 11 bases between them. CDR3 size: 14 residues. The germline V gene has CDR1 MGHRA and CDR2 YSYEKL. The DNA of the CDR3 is TGCGCCAGCAGCTACCCCAGGGCCCAAGAGACCCAGTACTTC. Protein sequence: CASSYPRAQETQYF.

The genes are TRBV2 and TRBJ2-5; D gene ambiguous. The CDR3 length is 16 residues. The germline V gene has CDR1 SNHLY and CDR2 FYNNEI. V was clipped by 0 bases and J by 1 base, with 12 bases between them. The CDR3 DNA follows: TGTGCCAGCAGTGAAGCGGTGCGCGCCCTCCAAGAGACCCAGTACTTC. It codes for CASSEAVRALQETQYF. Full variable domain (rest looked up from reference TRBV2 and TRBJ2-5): EPEVTQTPSHQVTQMGQEVILRCVPISNHLYFYWYRQILGQKVEFLVSFYNNEISEKSEIFDDQFSVERPDGSNFTLKIRSTKLEDSAMYFCASSEAVRALQETQYFGPGTRLLVL.

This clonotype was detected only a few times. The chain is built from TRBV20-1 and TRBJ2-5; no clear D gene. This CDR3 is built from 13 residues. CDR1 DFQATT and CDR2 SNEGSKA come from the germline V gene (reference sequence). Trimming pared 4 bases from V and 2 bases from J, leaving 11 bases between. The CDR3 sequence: CSAKDRTQETQYF. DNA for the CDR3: TGCAGTGCTAAGGACCGAACGCAAGAGACCCAGTACTTC.

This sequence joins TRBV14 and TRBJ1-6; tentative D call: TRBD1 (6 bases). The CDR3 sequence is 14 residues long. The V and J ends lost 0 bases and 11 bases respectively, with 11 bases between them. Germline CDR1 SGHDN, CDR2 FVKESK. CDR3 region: CASSQEPGVAPLHF. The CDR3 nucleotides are TGTGCCAGCAGCCAAGAACCAGGGGTAGCACCCCTCCACTTT.

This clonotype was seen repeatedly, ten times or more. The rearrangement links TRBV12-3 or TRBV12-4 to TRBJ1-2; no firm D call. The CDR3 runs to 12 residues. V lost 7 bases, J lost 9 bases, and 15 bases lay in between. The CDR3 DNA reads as TGTGCCAGCACCCTTGGACTCTTGAGCTACACCTTC. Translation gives CASTLGLLSYTF.

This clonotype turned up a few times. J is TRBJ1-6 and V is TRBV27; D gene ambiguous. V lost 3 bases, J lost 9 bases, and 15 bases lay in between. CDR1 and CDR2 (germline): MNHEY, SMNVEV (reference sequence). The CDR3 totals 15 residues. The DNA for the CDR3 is TGTGCCAGCAGTTTTCGTGCTGATGTCGGTTCACCCCTCCACTTT. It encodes CASSFRADVGSPLHF.

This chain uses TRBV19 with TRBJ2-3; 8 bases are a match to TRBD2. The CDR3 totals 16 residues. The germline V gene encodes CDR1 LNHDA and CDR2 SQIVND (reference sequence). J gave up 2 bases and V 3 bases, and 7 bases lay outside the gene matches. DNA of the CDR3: TGTGCCAGTAGTATTTCAGCGGGAGTTTACACAGATACGCAGTATTTT. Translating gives CASSISAGVYTDTQYF.